The source of this T cell receptor beta chain is a study of CD8 T cells in ankylosing spondylitis (dated by TCRdb to 2016 to 2017). With regard to the full study: To find TCR variants linked to disease, the study profiled T cell receptor beta repertoires in ankylosing spondylitis patients and healthy donors. In total, the full study cohort was made up of some 100 healthy donors and 25 to 30 ankylosing spondylitis patients. Peripheral blood samples were taken, and synovial fluid was additionally collected from ankylosing spondylitis patients.

This clonotype has just a few counts. Its antigen remains unidentified. No base quality information exists; no much larger clone differs at one position. The CDR3, cysteine through phenylalanine, is 15 amino acids long. Only CDR3 DNA is held: 45 bases, read in frame from base 1. Compared with germline, V lacks 4 bases and J lacks 7 bases; bases without a gene match: 6. CDR1 is given as SGHRS and CDR2 as YFSETQ, both from the germline V gene. The study at large found these results: A TCR beta motif made up of eight highly homologous amino acid variants appeared to be characteristic of blood from ankylosing spondylitis patients. A CD8+ phenotype was shown by the disease-linked clones, which were found at relatively low frequencies in peripheral blood. Some motif variants had previously been reported in the synovial fluid and blood of reactive arthritis patients, which suggests shared mechanisms of disease initiation. According to the report, matched synovial fluid samples from ankylosing spondylitis patients were significantly enriched for the disease-linked clones.

Sequencing instrument: Illumina HiSeq 2500. TCR beta libraries were prepared by quantitative 5'-RACE with molecular barcodes. Concerning the study's data processing: A new computational method, built on a probabilistic model of VDJ rearrangement, was used to identify disease-linked TCR variants. The public sequencing data were trimmed at Q25 with fastp and processed into clonotypes with MiXCR by TCRdb, which kept only in-frame beta chains. Merged by CDR3 protein, the rows form single entries marked with the most common genes and DNA. TCRdb's processing, not the study's, gives the V and J calls here. In all, the sample holds more than 650,000 distinct CDR3 sequences, and 10% to 15% of those were seen once. The top ten clonotypes cover less than 0.65% of the sample.

The source is a male donor with ankylosing spondylitis. The chain was built from TRBV5-1 and TRBJ2-1; 12 nucleotides in the junction match TRBD2. Sequenced sample: blood, either unsorted or a sorted T cell fraction (not recorded which). The CDR3 reads as follows: CASSRLAGVANEQFF. DNA sequence: TGCGCCAGCAGCAGACTAGCGGGAGTTGCAAATGAGCAGTTCTTC.